The rows below give T cell receptor beta chains drawn from one sample of a study of T cells in Graves' hyperthyroidism and ophthalmopathy. Each CDR3 protein gets one entry after TCRdb re-called the multiplex PCR reads with MiXCR. Of some 580,000 distinct CDR3 sequences listed, approximately 15% are singletons. Sequencing input: blood. Receptors originate from a woman between 35 and 50 years old with Graves' ophthalmopathy. The CDR3 runs from the conserved cysteine through the conserved F or W. The D gene is left open where the match is weak. Rows give clone size only sometimes, using once, few, many, or a class for an expanded clone.

size	V	D	length	J	DNA	CDR3
NA	TRBV28	NA	15	TRBJ2-7	TGTGCCAGCAGCGAAACAGGTTCACTCTCCTACGAGCAGTACTTC	CASSETGSLSYEQYF
NA	TRBV6-1	NA	15	TRBJ2-1	TGTGCCAGCAGTCCCCTCCTTATCGGTAACAATGAGCAGTTCTTC	CASSPLLIGNNEQFF
many	TRBV3-1	NA	17	TRBJ2-3	TGTGCCAGCAGCCAACTACACAGACTCACTAGCACAGATACGCAGTATTTT	CASSQLHRLTSTDTQYF
many	TRBV28	NA	12	TRBJ1-1	TGTGCCAGCAGGACATTGAACACTGAAGCTTTCTTT	CASRTLNTEAFF
many	TRBV2	TRBD1	13	TRBJ1-2	TGTGCCAGCAGGGTGGGACAGCTCTATGGCTACACCTTC	CASRVGQLYGYTF
few	TRBV19	NA	15	TRBJ2-1	TGTGCCAGTAGTACCCTGCGGGACAAATACAATGAGCAGTTCTTC	CASSTLRDKYNEQFF
many	TRBV11-2	TRBD2	18	TRBJ2-5	TGTGCCAGCAGCTTAGCCTCCGGACTAGCGGGAGGAGGCGAGACCCAGTACTTC	CASSLASGLAGGGETQYF
few	TRBV6-1	TRBD1	19	TRBJ1-6	TGTGCCAGCAGTCCATTCGGACAGGGCTTGGACCTATTAAATTCACCCCTCCACTTT	CASSPFGQGLDLLNSPLHF
many	TRBV20-1	NA	11	TRBJ1-1	TGCAGTGCTCCCGAGGCCAGGCGAGCTTTCTTT	CSAPEARRAFF
NA	TRBV20-1	TRBD2	14	TRBJ2-2	TGCAGTGCTAGGAGCGGGGGAGGCACCGGGGAGCTGTTTTTT	CSARSGGGTGELFF
NA	TRBV27	TRBD1	13	TRBJ1-1	TGTGCCAGCAGACAGGGGGCTCTGACTGAAGCTTTCTTT	CASRQGALTEAFF
NA	TRBV5-5	NA	12	TRBJ2-3	TGTGCCAGCAGCTCTCCGCTTGATACGCAGTATTTT	CASSSPLDTQYF
many	TRBV20-1	TRBD2	13	TRBJ2-1	TGCAGTGCGAGACTAGCGGGAGTCAAGTTGCAGTTCTTC	CSARLAGVKLQFF
many	TRBV20-1	NA	12	TRBJ2-3	TGCAGTGCTAGAGATCAGGCAGATACGCAGTATTTT	CSARDQADTQYF
many	TRBV5-1	NA	13	TRBJ2-5	TGCGCCAGCAGCTTGGAGGGATGGGAGACCCAGTACTTC	CASSLEGWETQYF
many	TRBV5-1	TRBD1	14	TRBJ2-5	TGCGCCAGCAGCACTGGACAGGGAGAGGAGACCCAGTACTTC	CASSTGQGEETQYF
many	TRBV20-1	NA	18	TRBJ2-1	TGCAGTGCTAGAGATGGACGGTCAGAGGGTCCCTCCTACAATGAGCAGTTCTTC	CSARDGRSEGPSYNEQFF
NA	TRBV24-1	TRBD1	16	TRBJ1-5	TGTGCCACCAGTGATCGGACAGGGGGCCCGAATCAGCCCCAGCATTTT	CATSDRTGGPNQPQHF
NA	TRBV3-1	NA	16	TRBJ2-3	TGTGCCAGCAGCCACAACAGTTTGACCAACACAGATACGCAGTATTTT	CASSHNSLTNTDTQYF
few	TRBV5-1	NA	13	TRBJ1-2	TGCGCCAGCAGCTTTGCGACGATGCTTGGCTACACCTTC	CASSFATMLGYTF
NA	TRBV7-9	TRBD1	16	TRBJ1-2	TGTGCCAGCAGCTTACTCTGGACAGGGGAACTTTATGGCTACACCTTC	CASSLLWTGELYGYTF
NA	TRBV29-1	NA	13	TRBJ1-1	NA	CSGAGVGQGSSFF
NA	TRBV6-1	NA	15	TRBJ1-5	TGTGCCAGCAGTGAAAGTTCATTTATTGTGGGGCCCCAGCATTTT	CASSESSFIVGPQHF
NA	TRBV15	NA	14	TRBJ2-3	TGTGCCACCAGCAGAAGGACAACCACAGATACGCAGTATTTT	CATSRRTTTDTQYF
NA	TRBV6-2/TRBV6-3	TRBD1	15	TRBJ1-6	TGTGCCAGCAGTTCCGACAGGGGGCTGAATTCACCCCTCCACTTT	CASSSDRGLNSPLHF
NA	TRBV30	NA	14	TRBJ2-5	TGTGCCTGGACGCGAGAAGTATGGCAAGAGACCCAGTACTTC	CAWTREVWQETQYF
many	TRBV2	NA	14	TRBJ2-3	TGTGCCAGCAGTGGCCCGGGAGGCACAGATACGCAGTATTTT	CASSGPGGTDTQYF
NA	TRBV6-1	NA	17	TRBJ2-5	TGTGCCAGCAGTGGGTCTATCCGGGTGATGGGCCAAGAGACCCAGTACTTC	CASSGSIRVMGQETQYF
many	TRBV11-3	TRBD1	15	TRBJ2-1	TGTGCCAGCAGCTCAGGGGGCGGAACTTACAATGAGCAGTTCTTC	CASSSGGGTYNEQFF
NA	TRBV27	TRBD2	20	TRBJ2-2	TGTGCCAGCAGTTTATTAGGACTAGCGGGGGGGCGATTGAACACCGGGGAGCTGTTTTTT	CASSLLGLAGGRLNTGELFF
many	TRBV7-8	NA	13	TRBJ1-1	TGTGCCAGCAGCTTAGAACGGCTGAGTGAAGCTTTCTTT	CASSLERLSEAFF